The 21 T cell receptor beta chains below were found in one sample sequenced in a study of OX40 agonist ivuxolimab in advanced cancers. Sequencing used immunoSEQ multiplex PCR; TCRdb keeps in-frame clones, though not all of them. The sample shows 60,000 to 90,000 clones, approximately 86% of them seen only once. Sample: CD4+ or CD8+ T cells sorted from blood, taken in a trial of the OX40 agonist ivuxolimab. The source is an adult with an advanced solid tumor such as melanoma, head and neck, liver or kidney cancer.

This clone was detected only a few times. V is TRBV28 and J is TRBJ1-3, with D unresolved. Trimming took 2 bases from V and 0 from J, leaving 5 bases between them. The germline V gene has CDR1 MDHEN and CDR2 SYDVKM. This CDR3 has 14 residues. In nucleotides, the CDR3 is TGTGCCAGCAGTTTAACGAGCTCTGGAAACACCATATATTTT. This translates into CASSLTSSGNTIYF.

V is TRBV6-5 and J is TRBJ2-7; D is possibly TRBD1 or TRBD2 (5 bases each). Germline V gives CDR1 MNHEY, CDR2 SVGAGI. The CDR3 extends over 15 amino acids. V dropped 5 bases and J dropped 2 bases, with 16 bases sitting between them. CDR3 protein: CASSRPGRVTYEQYF. CDR3 nucleotides: TGTGCCAGCAGTCGTCCGGGACGGGTTACCTACGAGCAGTACTTC.

The chain uses TRBV14 and TRBJ1-2, with D maybe TRBD1 (5 bases). The CDR3 extends over 13 amino acids. V was shortened by 1 base and J by 4 bases, with 7 bases between the two germline ends. The germline gives CDR1 SGHDN, CDR2 FVKESK. The CDR3 coding sequence is TGTGCCAGCAGCCAAGGACAGTTCTATGGCTACACCTTC. Its protein product is CASSQGQFYGYTF.

This clone was counted once. This chain uses TRBV2 with TRBJ1-6; D may be TRBD1 (6 bases). The ends were cut back, 7 bases at V and 10 bases at J, with 17 bases in the middle. There are 14 residues in the CDR3. Germline CDR1 reads SNHLY; CDR2 reads FYNNEI. CDR3: CASKEVGAGSPLHF. The CDR3 nucleotides are TGTGCCAGCAAAGAGGTGGGGGCCGGCTCACCCCTCCACTTT.

The chain is built from TRBV4-3 and TRBJ1-2; 7 bases map to TRBD1. This CDR3 has 15 residues. The V and J ends lost 3 bases and 7 bases, in that order; junction bases with no gene match: 11. In germline, CDR1 is LGHNA, CDR2 YSLEER. The CDR3 reads CASSQDIGTVRGYTF. The CDR3 DNA reads as TGCGCCAGCAGCCAGGACATCGGGACAGTTCGTGGCTACACCTTC.

J is TRBJ2-3 and V is TRBV6-6; D is perhaps TRBD2 (6 bases). V was trimmed by 7 bases and J by 3 bases, leaving 20 bases between them. The germline V gene encodes CDR1 MNHNY and CDR2 SVGAGI (reference sequence). CDR3 length equals 16 residues. This chain's CDR3 is CASTNRPAGTTDTQYF. The DNA of the CDR3 is TGTGCCAGCACCAACCGCCCCGCGGGAACAACAGATACGCAGTATTTT.

V usage is TRBV4-1 and J usage is TRBJ1-1, with 8 nucleotides matching TRBD1. The germline gives CDR1 MGHRA, CDR2 YSYEKL. Germline trimming cut 5 bases from V and 1 base from J; bases unmatched to any gene: 6. The CDR3 sequence is 15 residues long. The CDR3 here is CASSNAGTGNTEAFF. DNA for the CDR3: TGCGCCAGCAGCAACGCCGGGACAGGGAACACTGAAGCTTTCTTT.

The chain is built from TRBV6-1 and TRBJ2-1, with a possible D match to TRBD2 (5 bases). This CDR3 spans 15 amino acids. CDR1 MNHNS and CDR2 SASEGT come from the germline V gene. Trimming removed 3 bases at V and 2 bases at J, with 11 bases between. The CDR3 DNA reads TGTGCCAGCAGTGATGAGCGGATGGCCTACAATGAGCAGTTCTTC. This codes for CASSDERMAYNEQFF.

The chain couples TRBV6-5 to TRBJ2-1; 9 nucleotides align to TRBD1. Unmatched junction bases numbered 9, after V lost 7 bases and J lost 8 bases. Germline V CDR1 and CDR2: MNHEY, SVGAGI. This CDR3 spans 14 amino acids. CDR3: CASKPGQGWDEQFF. CDR3 nucleotide sequence: TGTGCCAGCAAGCCCGGACAGGGGTGGGATGAGCAGTTCTTC.

The V and J genes are TRBV6-5 and TRBJ2-7, with a weak D call TRBD1 (6 bases). CDR3 length equals 15 residues. Per germline, CDR1 MNHEY and CDR2 SVGAGI. V was shortened by 0 bases and J by 5 bases, with 14 bases between the two germline ends. The DNA of the CDR3 is TGTGCCAGCAGTTACTCCCGGACAGCTAATGACGAGCAGTACTTC. Translation: CASSYSRTANDEQYF.

This chain joins TRBV7-3 and TRBJ1-1; D is undetermined. The germline V gene has CDR1 SGHTA and CDR2 FQGTGA. V was clipped by 5 bases and J by 1 base, with 8 bases between them. This CDR3 is built from 13 residues. The CDR3 nucleotides are TGTGCCAGCAGCCGCGACGGGAACACTGAAGCTTTCTTT. It translates to CASSRDGNTEAFF.

V and J are TRBV27 and TRBJ1-5, with TRBD1 identical over 7 bases. Germline V gene lookup returns CDR1 MNHEY and CDR2 SMNVEV (reference sequence). The CDR3 has 15 residues. The V and J ends lost 6 bases and 4 bases, in that order; junction bases with no gene match: 9. The CDR3 sequence: CASSSRNRGNQPQHF. CDR3 nucleotides: TGTGCCAGCAGCTCGAGGAACAGGGGAAATCAGCCCCAGCATTTT.

The V gene is TRBV18, the J gene TRBJ2-7; 9 bases are a match to TRBD1. The V and J ends lost 3 bases and 5 bases, in that order; junction bases with no gene match: 5. This CDR3 spans 14 amino acids. Germline-derived CDR1 and CDR2 are KGHSH and LQKENI. Written as DNA, the CDR3 is TGTGCCAGCTCACCGGGACAGGGCGTTAACGAGCAGTACTTC. Amino acid sequence: CASSPGQGVNEQYF.

This sequence joins TRBV12-5 and TRBJ1-1; D is uncertain. With 2 bases removed from V and 1 base from J, the gap between germline ends came to 5 bases. The CDR3 runs to 13 residues. Germline V lookup: CDR1 LGHNT, CDR2 FRNRAP. The CDR3 region has the DNA TGTGCTAGTGGTTTGTATGCGAACACTGAAGCTTTCTTT. Its translation: CASGLYANTEAFF.

The CDR3: CATLNRGRGDGYTF. CDR3 DNA sequence: TGTGCCACTTTAAACAGGGGACGCGGTGATGGCTACACCTTC. The chain has TRBV19 and TRBJ1-2; 7 positions match TRBD1. Germline values: CDR1 LNHDA, CDR2 SQIVND (reference sequence). The J segment lost 6 bases and the V segment lost 10 bases, leaving 14 bases of the junction unmatched. This CDR3 has 14 amino acids. Full variable domain (missing parts from reference TRBV19 and TRBJ1-2): DGGITQSPKYLFRKEGQNVTLSCEQNLNHDAMYWYRQDPGQGLRLIYYSQIVNDFQKGDIAEGYSVSREKKESFPLTVTSAQKNPTAFYLCATLNRGRGDGYTFGSGTRLTVV.

The chain is built from TRBV12-5 and TRBJ1-2; 7 positions match TRBD1. CDR3 length: 17 residues. The V and J ends lost 1 base and 1 base, in that order; junction bases with no gene match: 9. Germline-derived CDR1 and CDR2 are LGHNT and FRNRAP. In DNA form, the CDR3 reads TGTGCTAGTGGTTTGGCCTTATACAGGGGTGATAACTATGGCTACACCTTC. Translated: CASGLALYRGDNYGYTF.

V is TRBV13 and J is TRBJ1-1; the D gene is possibly TRBD1 (6 bases). Per the germline V gene, CDR1 is PRHDT and CDR2 is FYEKMQ (reference sequence). Trimming shortened V by 5 bases and J by 0 bases, and 13 bases separated the two germline ends. CDR3 length equals 15 residues. Here the CDR3 DNA reads TGTGCCAGCAGCCCAACAGGGCGGTTGAACACTGAAGCTTTCTTT. Its protein product is CASSPTGRLNTEAFF.

The gene calls are TRBV5-1 and TRBJ2-6, with TRBD2 matching 11 bases. The CDR3 consists of 20 residues. Germline V gene data show CDR1 as SGHRS and CDR2 as YFSETQ. The V segment lost 4 bases and the J segment 0 bases; nucleotides outside the gene matches: 12. CDR3 protein: CASSPTSGSWSVSGANVLTF. As DNA, the CDR3 is TGCGCCAGCAGCCCTACTAGCGGGAGTTGGTCCGTCTCTGGGGCCAACGTCCTGACTTTC.

CDR3 coding DNA: TGTGCCAGCAGCGTAGCTGGGGCGGTGGACAGCATTCAGTACTTC. This encodes CASSVAGAVDSIQYF. This chain uses TRBV9 with TRBJ2-4, with D possibly matching TRBD1 (6 bases). Trimming shortened V by 0 bases and J by 9 bases, and 16 bases separated the two germline ends. The CDR3 totals 15 residues. Per germline, CDR1 SGDLS and CDR2 YYNGEE.

The rearrangement links TRBV11-2 to TRBJ2-1, with TRBD2 identical over 9 bases. The CDR3 has 17 amino acids. Losses at the gene ends were 2 bases for V and 4 bases for J; bases not matched to a gene: 9. Germline CDR1 is SGHAT and CDR2 is FQNNGV. CDR3 residues: CASSLIGVRGGYNEQFF. CDR3 DNA: TGTGCCAGCAGCTTAATTGGTGTGCGGGGGGGTTACAATGAGCAGTTCTTC. The variable domain in full, with the rest retrieved from reference TRBV11-2 and TRBJ2-1, is EAGVAQSPRYKIIEKRQSVAFWCNPISGHATLYWYQQILGQGPKLLIQFQNNGVVDDSQLPKDRFSAERLKGVDSTLKIQPAKLEDSAVYLCASSLIGVRGGYNEQFFGPGTRLTVL.

The sample holds one count of this clone. The chain combines TRBV6-5 with TRBJ2-5; D not resolved. The V end was cut by 0 bases, the J end by 4 bases, with 12 bases between. The CDR3 has 15 residues. The germline V gene has CDR1 MNHEY and CDR2 SVGAGI. The CDR3, as DNA: TGTGCCAGCAGTTACTCCTCGCTCCCGGGAGAGACCCAGTACTTC. Encoded protein: CASSYSSLPGETQYF.